This T cell receptor beta chain comes out of a study of beta chain features in type 1 diabetes. Across the whole study: Across every sample, about 110 million sorted cells were examined in total. General study points: Patients with Type 1 diabetes showed moderately but significantly shorter TCRB CDR3s in all four CD4+ subsets. The analysis here could not establish whether HLA type shapes TCRB rearrangement.

The V gene's germline CDR1 is SQVTM and CDR2 ANQGSEA. The CDR3 spans 12 residues. V was cut by 3 bases and J by 5 bases, with 10 bases left in between. This clone was observed a few times. Its antigen is unidentified. Other DNA variants within this sample encode the same CDR3. Expressed TCRB transcripts got sequenced, as all isolated RNA was reverse transcribed. Method: immunoSEQ multiplex PCR; TCRdb's copy keeps in-frame clones and lacks some. The table has around 650,000 clones, around 11% seen once. Central memory, naive, regulatory and stem cell-like memory CD4+ cells were sorted by CD45RO/CCR7/CD25/CD127/CD95/CD27.

Sample: naive CD4+ T cells from blood. This chain links TRBV29-1 with TRBJ2-5; D gene unclear. The sequence came from a man aged 30 to 39 with type 1 diabetes. CDR3 amino acids: CSVDRGGETQYF. In DNA form, the CDR3 reads TGCAGCGTTGACAGAGGTGGGGAGACCCAGTACTTC.